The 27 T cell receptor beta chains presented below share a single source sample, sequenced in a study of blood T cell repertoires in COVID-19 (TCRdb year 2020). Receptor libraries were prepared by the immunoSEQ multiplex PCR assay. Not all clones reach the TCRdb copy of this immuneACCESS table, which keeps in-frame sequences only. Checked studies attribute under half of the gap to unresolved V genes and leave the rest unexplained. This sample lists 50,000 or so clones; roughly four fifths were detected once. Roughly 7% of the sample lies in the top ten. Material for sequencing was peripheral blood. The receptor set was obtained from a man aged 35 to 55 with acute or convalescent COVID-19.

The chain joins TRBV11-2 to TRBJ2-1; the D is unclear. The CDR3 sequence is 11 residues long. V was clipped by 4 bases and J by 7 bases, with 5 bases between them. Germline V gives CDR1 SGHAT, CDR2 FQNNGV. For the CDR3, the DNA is TGTGCCAGCAGCTCCAGGAATGAGCAGTTCTTC. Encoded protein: CASSSRNEQFF.

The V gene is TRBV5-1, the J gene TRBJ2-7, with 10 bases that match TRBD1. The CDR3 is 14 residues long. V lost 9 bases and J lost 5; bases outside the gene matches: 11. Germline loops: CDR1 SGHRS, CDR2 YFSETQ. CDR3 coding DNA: TGCGCCACCAATTCCGGGACAGGGGAAAACGAGCAGTACTTC. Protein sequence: CATNSGTGENEQYF.

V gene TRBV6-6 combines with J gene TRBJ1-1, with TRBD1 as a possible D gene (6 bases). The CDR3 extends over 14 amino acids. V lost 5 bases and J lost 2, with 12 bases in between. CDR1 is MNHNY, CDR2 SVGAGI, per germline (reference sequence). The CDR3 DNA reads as TGTGCCAGCAGTCCCTGGGGGGGCAACACTGAAGCTTTCTTT. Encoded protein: CASSPWGGNTEAFF.

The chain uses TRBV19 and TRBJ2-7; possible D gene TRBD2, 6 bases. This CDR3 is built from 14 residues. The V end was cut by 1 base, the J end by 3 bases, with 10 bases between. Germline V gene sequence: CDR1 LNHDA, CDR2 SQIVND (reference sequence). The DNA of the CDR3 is TGTGCCAGTAGTATAGCTGGGGGGAACTACGAGCAGTACTTC. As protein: CASSIAGGNYEQYF.

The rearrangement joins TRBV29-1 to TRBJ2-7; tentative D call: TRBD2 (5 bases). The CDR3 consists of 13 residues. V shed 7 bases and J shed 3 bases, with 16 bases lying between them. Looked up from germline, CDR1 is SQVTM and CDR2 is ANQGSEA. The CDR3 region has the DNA TGCAGCGGGTCCACGAGGGTGGGCTACGAGCAGTACTTC. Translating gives CSGSTRVGYEQYF.

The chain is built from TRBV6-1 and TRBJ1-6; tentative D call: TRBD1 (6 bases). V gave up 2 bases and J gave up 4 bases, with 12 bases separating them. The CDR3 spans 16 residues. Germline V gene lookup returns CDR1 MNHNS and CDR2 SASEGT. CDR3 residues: CASSEWGTTYNSPLHF. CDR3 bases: TGTGCCAGCAGTGAATGGGGGACAACTTATAATTCACCCCTCCACTTT.

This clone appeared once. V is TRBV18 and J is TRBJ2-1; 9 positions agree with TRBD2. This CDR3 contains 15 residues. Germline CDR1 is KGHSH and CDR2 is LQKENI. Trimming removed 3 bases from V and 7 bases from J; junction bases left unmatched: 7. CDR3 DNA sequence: TGTGCCAGCTCACCTACCGGCGGGGGGGTGAATGAGCAGTTCTTC. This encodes CASSPTGGGVNEQFF.

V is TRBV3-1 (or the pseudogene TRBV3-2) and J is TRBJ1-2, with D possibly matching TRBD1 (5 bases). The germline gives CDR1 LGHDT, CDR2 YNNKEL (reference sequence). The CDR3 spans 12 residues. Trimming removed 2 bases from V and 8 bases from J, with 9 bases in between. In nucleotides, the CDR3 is TGTGCCAGCAGCCAAAGCCAGGGCGGCTACACCTTC. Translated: CASSQSQGGYTF.

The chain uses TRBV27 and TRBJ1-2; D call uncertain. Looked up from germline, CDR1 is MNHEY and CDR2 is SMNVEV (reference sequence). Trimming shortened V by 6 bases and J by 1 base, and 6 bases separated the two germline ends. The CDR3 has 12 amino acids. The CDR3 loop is CASRALNYGYTF. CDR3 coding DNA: TGTGCCAGCAGGGCCCTTAACTATGGCTACACCTTC.

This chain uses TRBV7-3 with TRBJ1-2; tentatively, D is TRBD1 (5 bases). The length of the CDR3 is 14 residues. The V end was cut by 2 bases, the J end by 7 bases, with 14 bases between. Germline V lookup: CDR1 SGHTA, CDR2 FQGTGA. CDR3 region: CASSLGSGGSGYTF. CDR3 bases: TGTGCCAGCAGCTTAGGGTCCGGGGGTAGTGGCTACACCTTC.

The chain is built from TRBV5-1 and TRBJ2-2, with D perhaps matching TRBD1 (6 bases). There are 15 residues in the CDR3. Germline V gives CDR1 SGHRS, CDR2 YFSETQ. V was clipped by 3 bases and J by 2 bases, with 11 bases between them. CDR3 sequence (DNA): TGCGCCAGCAGCTCGGGACATAGAAACACCGGGGAGCTGTTTTTT. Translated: CASSSGHRNTGELFF.

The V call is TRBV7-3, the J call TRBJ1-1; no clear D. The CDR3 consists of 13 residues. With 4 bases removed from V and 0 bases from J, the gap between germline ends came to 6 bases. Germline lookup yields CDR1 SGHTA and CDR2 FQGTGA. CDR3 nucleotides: TGTGCCAGCAGCTATAATATGAACACTGAAGCTTTCTTT. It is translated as CASSYNMNTEAFF.

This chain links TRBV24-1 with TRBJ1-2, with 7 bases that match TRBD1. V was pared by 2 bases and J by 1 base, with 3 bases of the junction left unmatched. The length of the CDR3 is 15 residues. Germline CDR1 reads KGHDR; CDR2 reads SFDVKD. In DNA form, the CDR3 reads TGTGCCACCAGTGATTCAGCAGGGGGTAACTATGGCTACACCTTC. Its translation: CATSDSAGGNYGYTF.

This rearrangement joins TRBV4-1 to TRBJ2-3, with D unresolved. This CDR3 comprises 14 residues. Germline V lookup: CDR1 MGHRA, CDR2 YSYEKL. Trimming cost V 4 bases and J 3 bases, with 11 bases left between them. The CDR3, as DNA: TGCGCCAGCAGCCGACAACCGGTGACAGATACGCAGTATTTT. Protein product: CASSRQPVTDTQYF.

The CDR3 bases are TGTGCCAGCCACTCTGACAGGCCCTGGGGCTATGGCTACACCTTC. It yields the protein CASHSDRPWGYGYTF. This chain connects TRBV27 to TRBJ1-2, with a weak D call TRBD1 (6 bases). CDR3 length: 15 amino acids. Germline assignment: CDR1 MNHEY and CDR2 SMNVEV (reference sequence). Trimming took 8 bases from V and 4 from J, leaving 20 bases between them.

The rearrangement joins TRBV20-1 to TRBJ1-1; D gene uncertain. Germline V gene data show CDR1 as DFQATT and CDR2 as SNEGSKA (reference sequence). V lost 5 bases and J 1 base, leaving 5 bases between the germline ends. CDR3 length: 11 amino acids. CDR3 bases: TGCAGTGCTCCGGGGAACACTGAAGCTTTCTTT. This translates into CSAPGNTEAFF.

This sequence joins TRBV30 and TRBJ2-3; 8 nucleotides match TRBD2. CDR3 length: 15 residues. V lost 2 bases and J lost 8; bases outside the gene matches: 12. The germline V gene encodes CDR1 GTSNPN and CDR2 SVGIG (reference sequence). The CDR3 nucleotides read TGTGCCTGGAGTCTCGGCCCGGGGGGGGGAGGTACGCAGTATTTT. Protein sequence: CAWSLGPGGGGTQYF.

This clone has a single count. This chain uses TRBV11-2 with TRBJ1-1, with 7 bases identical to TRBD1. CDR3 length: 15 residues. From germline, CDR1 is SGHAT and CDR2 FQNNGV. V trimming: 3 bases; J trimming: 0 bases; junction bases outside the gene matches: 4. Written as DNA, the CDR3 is TGTGCCAGCAGCTTTGGACAGGCCATGAACACTGAAGCTTTCTTT. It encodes CASSFGQAMNTEAFF. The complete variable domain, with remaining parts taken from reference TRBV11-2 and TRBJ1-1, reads EAGVAQSPRYKIIEKRQSVAFWCNPISGHATLYWYQQILGQGPKLLIQFQNNGVVDDSQLPKDRFSAERLKGVDSTLKIQPAKLEDSAVYLCASSFGQAMNTEAFFGQGTRLTVV.

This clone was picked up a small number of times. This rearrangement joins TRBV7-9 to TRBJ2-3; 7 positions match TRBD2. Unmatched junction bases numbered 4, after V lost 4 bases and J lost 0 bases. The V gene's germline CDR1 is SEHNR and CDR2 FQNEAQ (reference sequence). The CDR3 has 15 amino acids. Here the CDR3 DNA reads TGTGCCAGCAGCTCCAGACTAGCTAGCACAGATACGCAGTATTTT. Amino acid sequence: CASSSRLASTDTQYF.

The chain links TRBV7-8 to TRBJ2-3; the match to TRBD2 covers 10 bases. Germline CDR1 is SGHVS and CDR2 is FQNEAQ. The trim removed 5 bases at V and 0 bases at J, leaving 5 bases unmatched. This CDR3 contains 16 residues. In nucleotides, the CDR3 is TGTGCCAGCAGCGCTAGCGGGGGCCGTAGCACAGATACGCAGTATTTT. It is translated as CASSASGGRSTDTQYF.

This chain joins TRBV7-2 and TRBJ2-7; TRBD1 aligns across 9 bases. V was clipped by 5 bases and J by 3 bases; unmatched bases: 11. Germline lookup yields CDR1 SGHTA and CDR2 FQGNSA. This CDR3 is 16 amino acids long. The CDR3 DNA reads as TGTGCCAGCAGCCCCCGTCCGGGACAGGGTCGCTACGAGCAGTACTTC. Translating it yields CASSPRPGQGRYEQYF.

CDR3 loop: CASSLGGQAVDEQFF. CDR3 coding DNA: TGCGCCAGCAGCTTGGGGGGACAGGCGGTTGATGAGCAGTTCTTC. The V call is TRBV5-1, the J call TRBJ2-1, with 8 positions matching TRBD1. Germline V gene lookup returns CDR1 SGHRS and CDR2 YFSETQ. This CDR3 has 15 amino acids. Trimming took 0 bases from V and 8 from J; bases not matched to a gene: 7.

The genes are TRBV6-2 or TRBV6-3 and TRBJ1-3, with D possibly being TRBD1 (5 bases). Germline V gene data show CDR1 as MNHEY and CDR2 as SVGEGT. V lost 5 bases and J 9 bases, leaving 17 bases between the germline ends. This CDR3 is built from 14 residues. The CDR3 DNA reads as TGTGCCAGCAGTGCTCCGGGACTTTCGGGCACCATATATTTT. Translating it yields CASSAPGLSGTIYF.

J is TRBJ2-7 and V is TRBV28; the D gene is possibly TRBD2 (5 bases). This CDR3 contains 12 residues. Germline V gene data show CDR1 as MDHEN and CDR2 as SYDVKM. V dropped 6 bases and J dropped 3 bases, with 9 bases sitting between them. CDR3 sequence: CASRSGYYEQYF. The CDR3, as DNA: TGTGCCAGCAGGTCGGGGTACTACGAGCAGTACTTC.

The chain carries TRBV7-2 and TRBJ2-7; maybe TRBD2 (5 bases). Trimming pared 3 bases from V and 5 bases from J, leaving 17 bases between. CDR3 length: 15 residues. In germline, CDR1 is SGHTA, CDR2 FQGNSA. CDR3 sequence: CASSFSLVSYHEQYF. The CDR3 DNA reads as TGTGCCAGCAGCTTTTCACTAGTCAGTTACCACGAGCAGTACTTC. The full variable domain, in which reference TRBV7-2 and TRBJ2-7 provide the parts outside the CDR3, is GAGVSQSPSNKVTEKGKDVELRCDPISGHTALYWYRQSLGQGLEFLIYFQGNSAPDKSGLPSDRFSAERTGGSVSTLTIQRTQQEDSAVYLCASSFSLVSYHEQYFGPGTRLTVT.

As DNA, the CDR3 is TGTGCCTGGGTTTACAGGGGTTTGAAACATGGCTACACCTTC. This translates into CAWVYRGLKHGYTF. The chain joins TRBV30 to TRBJ1-2; 7 nucleotides align to TRBD1. Per germline, CDR1 GTSNPN and CDR2 SVGIG (reference sequence). V was clipped by 5 bases and J by 6 bases; unmatched bases: 12. The CDR3 is made up of 14 amino acids.

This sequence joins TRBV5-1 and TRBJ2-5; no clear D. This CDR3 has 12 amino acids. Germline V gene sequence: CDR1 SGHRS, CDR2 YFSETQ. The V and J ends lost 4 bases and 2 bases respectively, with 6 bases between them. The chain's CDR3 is CASSLPQETQYF. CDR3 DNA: TGCGCCAGCAGCCTCCCTCAAGAGACCCAGTACTTC.